This TCR beta chain stems from a study of beta chain features in type 1 diabetes. The overall study: Comparable age, gender and cell yields were observed in patients relative to healthy donors. Study-level findings and limits: People with Type 1 diabetes carried modestly yet significantly shorter TCRB CDR3s in all four CD4+ subsets. Shorter templates may be favored by PCR, equally so in patients and controls. It was among patients, rather than healthy donors, that naive, central memory and Treg TCRB repertoires appeared more similar.

A note on this clone: Antigen specificity is unknown.

Expressed TCRB transcripts were sequenced because the entire RNA isolate underwent reverse transcription. The protocol was immunoSEQ multiplex PCR, while the TCRdb copy is restricted to in-frame clones and leaves out a portion. The table includes hundreds of thousands of clones, about 14% detected once. Germline V gene sequence: CDR1 GTSNPN, CDR2 SVGIG (reference sequence). Trimming cost V 1 base and J 6 bases, with 15 bases left between them. The CDR3 covers 15 residues. The chain employs TRBV30 and TRBJ2-2; D gene ambiguous. The sequenced sample was naive CD4+ T cells from blood. The TCR was taken from a man younger than 35 with type 1 diabetes. The CDR3 DNA is TGTGCCTGGAGTGAAACCTCCTTGGGGTCCGGGGAGCTGTTTTTT. It yields the protein CAWSETSLGSGELFF.